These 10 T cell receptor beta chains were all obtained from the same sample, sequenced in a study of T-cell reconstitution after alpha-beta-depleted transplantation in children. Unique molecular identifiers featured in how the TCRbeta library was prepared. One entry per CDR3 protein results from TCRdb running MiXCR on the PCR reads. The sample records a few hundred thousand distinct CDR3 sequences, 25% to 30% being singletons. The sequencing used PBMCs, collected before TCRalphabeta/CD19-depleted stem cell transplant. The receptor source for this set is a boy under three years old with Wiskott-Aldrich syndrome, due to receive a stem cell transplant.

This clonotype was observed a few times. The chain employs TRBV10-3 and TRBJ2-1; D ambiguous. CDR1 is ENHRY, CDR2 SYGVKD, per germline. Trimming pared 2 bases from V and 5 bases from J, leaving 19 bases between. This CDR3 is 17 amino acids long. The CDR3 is CAISEVPDWLKDNEQFF. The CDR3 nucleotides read TGTGCCATCAGTGAGGTCCCAGACTGGCTGAAAGACAATGAGCAGTTCTTC.

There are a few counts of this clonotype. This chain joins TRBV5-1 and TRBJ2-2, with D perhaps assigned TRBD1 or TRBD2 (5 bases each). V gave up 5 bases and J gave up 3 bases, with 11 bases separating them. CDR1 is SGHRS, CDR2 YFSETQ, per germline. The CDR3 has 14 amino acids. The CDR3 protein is CASRVGTYTGELFF. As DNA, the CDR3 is TGCGCCAGCAGGGTTGGGACCTACACCGGGGAGCTGTTTTTT.

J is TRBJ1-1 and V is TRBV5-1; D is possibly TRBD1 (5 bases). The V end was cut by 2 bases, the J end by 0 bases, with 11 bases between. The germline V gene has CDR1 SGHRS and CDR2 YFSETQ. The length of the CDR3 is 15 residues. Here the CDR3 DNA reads TGCGCCAGCAGCTTTACAGGTGTAATGAACACTGAAGCTTTCTTT. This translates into CASSFTGVMNTEAFF.

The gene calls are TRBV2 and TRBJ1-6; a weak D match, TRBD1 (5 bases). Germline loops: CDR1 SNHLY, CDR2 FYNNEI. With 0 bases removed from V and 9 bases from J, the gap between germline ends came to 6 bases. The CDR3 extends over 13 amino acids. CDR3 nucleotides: TGTGCCAGCAGTGAAGCAGGGGCTTCACCCCTCCACTTT. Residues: CASSEAGASPLHF.

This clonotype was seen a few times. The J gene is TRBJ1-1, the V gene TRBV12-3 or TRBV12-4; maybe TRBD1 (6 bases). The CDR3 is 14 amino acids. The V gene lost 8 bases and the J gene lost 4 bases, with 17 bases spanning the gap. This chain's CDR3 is CASCSGGAFTEAFF. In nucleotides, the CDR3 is TGTGCCAGCTGCTCGGGGGGCGCATTCACTGAAGCTTTCTTT.

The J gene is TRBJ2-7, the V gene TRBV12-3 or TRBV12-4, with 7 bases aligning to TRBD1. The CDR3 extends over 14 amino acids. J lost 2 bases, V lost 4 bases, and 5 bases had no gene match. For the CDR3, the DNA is TGTGCCAGCAGTTCCCCTGACAGGGCCTACGAGCAGTACTTC. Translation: CASSSPDRAYEQYF.

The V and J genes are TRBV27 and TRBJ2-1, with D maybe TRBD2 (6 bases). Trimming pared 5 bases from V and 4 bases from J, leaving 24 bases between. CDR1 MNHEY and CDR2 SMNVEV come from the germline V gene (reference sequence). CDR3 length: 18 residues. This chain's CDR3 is CASSRTATLGTLYNEQFF. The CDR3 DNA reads TGTGCCAGCAGTCGCACGGCCACCCTCGGGACTTTGTACAATGAGCAGTTCTTC.

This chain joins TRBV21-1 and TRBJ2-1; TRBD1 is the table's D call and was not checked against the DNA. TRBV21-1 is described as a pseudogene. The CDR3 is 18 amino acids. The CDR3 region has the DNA TGTGCCAGCAGCAAATGGGGACACCCGAGTTGGTCATACAATGAGCAGTTCTTC. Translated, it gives CASSKWGHPSWSYNEQFF.

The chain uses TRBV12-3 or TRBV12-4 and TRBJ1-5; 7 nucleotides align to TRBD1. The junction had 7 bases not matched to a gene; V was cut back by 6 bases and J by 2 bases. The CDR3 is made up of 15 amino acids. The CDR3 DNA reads TGTGCCAGCAGCCGAAACAGGGGCCGCAATCAGCCCCAGCATTTT. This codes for CASSRNRGRNQPQHF.

Here the CDR3 reads CASSTSGRVYEQYF. CDR3 DNA sequence: TGTGCCAGTAGTACTAGCGGGAGGGTCTACGAGCAGTACTTC. The J gene is TRBJ2-7, the V gene TRBV19; 12 bases agree with TRBD2. Germline assignment: CDR1 LNHDA and CDR2 SQIVND (reference sequence). The CDR3 length is 14 residues. J gave up 3 bases and V 4 bases, and 1 base lay outside the gene matches.